This TCR beta chain is drawn from a study of blood T cell repertoires in COVID-19. Trimming shortened V by 6 bases and J by 1 base, and 12 bases separated the two germline ends. This CDR3 is 15 amino acids long. Germline V gene data show CDR1 as SNHLY and CDR2 as FYNNEI. Repertoires were generated with immunoSEQ multiplex PCR, while TCRdb's copy carries only in-frame clones and drops some. The profile shows fewer than 300,000 clones, nearly 85% of them singletons. The chain links TRBV2 to TRBJ2-2; D is perhaps TRBD1 (6 bases). Sequenced input: peripheral blood. This receptor was identified in a human donor in a cohort sampled during active COVID-19. The CDR3 nucleotides are TGTGCCAGCAGACCCACAGGGTTGAACACCGGGGAGCTGTTTTTT. Translated, it gives CASRPTGLNTGELFF.